These T cell receptor beta chains were read from a single sample in a study of blood T cells in healthy people across ages. Each CDR3 protein is one row after TCRdb ran MiXCR on the 5' RACE reads. The sample lists 600,000 or so distinct CDR3 sequences, 25% to 35% occurring once. The sample consisted of blood. The receptors originated from a woman aged 80 or over in good health. Both conserved end residues are part of each CDR3. A D gene is named only where the DNA matches it firmly. Size tells how often a clone was seen (once, few, many) or the class of an expanded clone, and some rows leave it out.

J,V,size,D,CDR3,DNA
TRBJ2-1,TRBV20-1,many,.,CSARGHSSYNEQFF,TGCAGTGCCCGAGGACACAGCTCCTACAATGAGCAGTTCTTC
TRBJ2-7,TRBV29-1,many,.,CSVEGRRQDFYEQYF,TGCAGCGTTGAAGGACGTCGCCAAGACTTTTACGAGCAGTACTTC
TRBJ1-5,TRBV28,.,.,CASISQGYSNQPQHF,TGTGCCAGCATCTCACAGGGATATAGCAATCAGCCCCAGCATTTT
TRBJ2-7,TRBV27,few,.,CASRDGYEQYF,TGTGCCAGCAGGGACGGGTACGAGCAGTACTTC
TRBJ2-7,TRBV7-9,.,.,CASSLGGTNYEQYF,TGTGCCAGTAGCTTAGGCGGAACAAACTACGAGCAGTACTTC
TRBJ1-2,TRBV5-1,.,.,CASSLATGNNYGYTF,TGCGCCAGCAGCTTGGCGACGGGGAACAACTATGGCTACACCTTC
TRBJ2-5,TRBV7-3,few,.,CASSLGKGGVQETQYF,TGTGCCAGCAGCTTAGGGAAGGGGGGGGTCCAAGAGACCCAGTACTTC
TRBJ2-6,TRBV30,.,.,CAWSPLGGGGANVLTF,TGTGCCTGGAGTCCCCTCGGGGGCGGTGGGGCCAACGTCCTGACTTTC
TRBJ2-2,TRBV5-1,few,.,CASSLEGFPGELFF,TGCGCCAGCAGCTTGGAAGGGTTCCCCGGGGAGCTGTTTTTT
TRBJ2-3,TRBV9,few,.,CVSSGASADTQYF,TGTGTCAGCAGCGGAGCCTCCGCAGATACGCAGTATTTT
TRBJ2-5,TRBV5-4,.,TRBD2,CASSSTSGGAYDQETQYF,TGTGCCAGCAGCTCGACTAGCGGGGGGGCCTACGACCAAGAGACCCAGTACTTC
TRBJ1-4,TRBV6-5,.,.,CASSYSQGFGEKLFF,TGTGCCAGCAGTTACTCACAGGGATTCGGTGAAAAACTGTTTTTT
TRBJ1-5,TRBV20-1,many,.,CSANREVSNQPQHF,TGCAGTGCTAACAGGGAGGTGTCCAATCAGCCCCAGCATTTT
TRBJ2-3,TRBV5-1,.,.,CASGMTGAGSTDTQYF,TGCGCCAGCGGTATGACCGGGGCTGGCAGCACAGATACGCAGTATTTT
TRBJ2-7,TRBV28,.,.,CAGSLSGGGGYEQYF,TGTGCCGGCAGTTTATCTGGGGGCGGTGGGTACGAGCAGTACTTC
TRBJ1-2,TRBV20-1,.,.,CSARGWRKVNLGRADNYDYTF,TGCAGTGCTAGAGGTTGGAGGAAAGTAAACCTAGGCAGGGCTGACAACTATGACTACACCTTC
TRBJ2-5,TRBV7-2,few,TRBD2,CASSLVRGGSAQYF,TGTGCCAGCAGCTTAGTGCGGGGGGGCTCGGCCCAGTACTTC